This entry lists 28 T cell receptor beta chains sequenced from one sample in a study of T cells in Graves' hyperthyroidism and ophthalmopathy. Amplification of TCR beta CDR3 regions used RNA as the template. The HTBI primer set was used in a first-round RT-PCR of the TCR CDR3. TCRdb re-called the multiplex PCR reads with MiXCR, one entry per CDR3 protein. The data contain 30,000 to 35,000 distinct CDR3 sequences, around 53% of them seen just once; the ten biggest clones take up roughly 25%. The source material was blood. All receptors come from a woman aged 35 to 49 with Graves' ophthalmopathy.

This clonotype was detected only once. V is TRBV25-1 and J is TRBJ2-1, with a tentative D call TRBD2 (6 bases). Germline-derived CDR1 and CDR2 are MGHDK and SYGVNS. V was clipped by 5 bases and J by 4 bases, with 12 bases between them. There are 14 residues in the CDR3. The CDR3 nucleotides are TGTGCCAGCAGTCAGGGACTCACGTACAATGAGCAGTTCTTC. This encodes CASSQGLTYNEQFF.

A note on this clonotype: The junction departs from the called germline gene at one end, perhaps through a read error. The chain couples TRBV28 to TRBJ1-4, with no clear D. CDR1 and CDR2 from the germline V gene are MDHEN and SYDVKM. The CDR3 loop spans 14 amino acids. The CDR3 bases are TGTGCCAGCAGTTCGGACGGGTCTGGGGAAAAACTGCTTTTT. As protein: CASSSDGSGEKLLF.

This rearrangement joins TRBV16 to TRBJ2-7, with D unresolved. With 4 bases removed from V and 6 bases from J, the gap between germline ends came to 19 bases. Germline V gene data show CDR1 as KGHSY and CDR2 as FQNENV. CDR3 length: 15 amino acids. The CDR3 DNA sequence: TGTGCCAGCAGCCGAAGAACCACGGTGGGCTCCGAGCAGTACTTC. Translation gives CASSRRTTVGSEQYF.

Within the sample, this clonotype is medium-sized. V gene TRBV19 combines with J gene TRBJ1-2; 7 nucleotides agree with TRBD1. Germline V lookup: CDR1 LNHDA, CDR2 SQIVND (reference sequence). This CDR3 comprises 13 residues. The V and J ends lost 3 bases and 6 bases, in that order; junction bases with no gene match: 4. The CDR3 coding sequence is TGTGCCAGTAGTATGCACAGGGGAAATGGCTACACCTTC. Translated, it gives CASSMHRGNGYTF.

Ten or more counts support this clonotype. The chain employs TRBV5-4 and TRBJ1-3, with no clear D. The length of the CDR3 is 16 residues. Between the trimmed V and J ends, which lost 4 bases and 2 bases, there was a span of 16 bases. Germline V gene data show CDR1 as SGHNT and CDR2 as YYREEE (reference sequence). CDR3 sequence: CASSASKVLAGNTIYF. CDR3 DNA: TGTGCCAGCAGCGCTTCTAAGGTTTTGGCTGGAAACACCATATATTTT.

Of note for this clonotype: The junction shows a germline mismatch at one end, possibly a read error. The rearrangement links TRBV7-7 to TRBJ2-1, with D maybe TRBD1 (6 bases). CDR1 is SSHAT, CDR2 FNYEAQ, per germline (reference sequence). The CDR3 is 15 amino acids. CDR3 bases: TGTGCTAGCAGCTTAGCGACAGACCCCAGGGGTGAGCAGTTCTTC. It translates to CASSLATDPRGEQFF.

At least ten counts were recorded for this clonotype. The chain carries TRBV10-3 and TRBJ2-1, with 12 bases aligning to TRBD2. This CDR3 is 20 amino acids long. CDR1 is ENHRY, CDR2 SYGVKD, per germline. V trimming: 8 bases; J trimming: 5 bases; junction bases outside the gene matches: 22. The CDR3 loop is CAISRYLSISLAGGDNEQFF. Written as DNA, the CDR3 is TGTGCCATCTCCCGATACCTCTCTATCTCCCTAGCGGGAGGGGACAATGAGCAGTTCTTC.

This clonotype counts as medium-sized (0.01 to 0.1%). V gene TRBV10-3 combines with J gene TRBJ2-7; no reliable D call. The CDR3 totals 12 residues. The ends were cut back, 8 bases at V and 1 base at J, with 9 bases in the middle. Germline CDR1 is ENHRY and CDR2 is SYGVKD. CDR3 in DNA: TGTGCCATCGCGGCAGAGTCCTACGAGCAGTACTTC. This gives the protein CAIAAESYEQYF.

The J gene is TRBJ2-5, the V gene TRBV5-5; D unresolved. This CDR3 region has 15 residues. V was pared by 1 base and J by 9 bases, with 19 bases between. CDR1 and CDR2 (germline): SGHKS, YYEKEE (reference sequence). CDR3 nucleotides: TGTGCCAGCAGCTTGTTGAGCACAGCCAATCAGCCCCAGTACTTC. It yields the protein CASSLLSTANQPQYF. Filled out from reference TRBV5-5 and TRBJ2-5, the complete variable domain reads DAGVTQSPTHLIKTRGQQVTLRCSPISGHKSVSWYQQVLGQGPQFIFQYYEKEERGRGNFPDRFSARQFPNYSSELNVNALLLGDSALYLCASSLLSTANQPQYFGPGTRLLVL.

The CDR3 nucleotides read TGCAGTGCACTTCTAGCGGGAGGTGCCAATGAGCAGTTCTTC. Amino acids: CSALLAGGANEQFF. The chain links TRBV20-1 to TRBJ2-1; 11 bases line up with TRBD2. The CDR3 has 14 amino acids. The trim removed 6 bases at V and 6 bases at J, leaving 7 bases unmatched. Germline CDR1 is DFQATT and CDR2 is SNEGSKA (reference sequence).

The CDR3 loop reads CSASGGRGEQFF. In DNA form, the CDR3 reads TGCAGTGCTAGCGGGGGGAGAGGCGAGCAGTTCTTC. The genes are TRBV20-1 and TRBJ2-1; the match to TRBD2 covers 7 bases. V lost 3 bases, J lost 10 bases, and 6 bases stayed unmatched. The CDR3 has 12 amino acids. The germline V gene has CDR1 DFQATT and CDR2 SNEGSKA (reference sequence).

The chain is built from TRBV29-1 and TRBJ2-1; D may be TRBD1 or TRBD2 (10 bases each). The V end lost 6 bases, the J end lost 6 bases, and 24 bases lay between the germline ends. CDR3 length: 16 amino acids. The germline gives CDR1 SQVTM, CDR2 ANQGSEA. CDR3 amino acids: CSVPGTGVAGGNEQFF. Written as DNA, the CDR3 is TGCAGCGTCCCCGGGACAGGGGTAGCGGGAGGCAATGAGCAGTTCTTC.

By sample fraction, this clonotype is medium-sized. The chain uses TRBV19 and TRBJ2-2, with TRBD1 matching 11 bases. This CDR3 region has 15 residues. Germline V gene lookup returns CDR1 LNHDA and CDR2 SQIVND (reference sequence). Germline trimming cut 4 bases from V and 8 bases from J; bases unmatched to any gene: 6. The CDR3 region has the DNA TGTGCCAGTAGTAAGGACAGGGGGCGCACGGGGGAGCTGTTTTTT. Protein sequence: CASSKDRGRTGELFF.

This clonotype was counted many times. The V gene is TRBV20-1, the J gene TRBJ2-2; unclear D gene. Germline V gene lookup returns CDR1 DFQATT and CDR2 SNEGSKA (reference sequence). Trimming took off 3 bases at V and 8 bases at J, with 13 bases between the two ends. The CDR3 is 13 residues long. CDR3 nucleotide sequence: TGCAGTGCTAGCGGCCCCCCCCAAGGGGAGCTGTTTTTT. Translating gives CSASGPPQGELFF.

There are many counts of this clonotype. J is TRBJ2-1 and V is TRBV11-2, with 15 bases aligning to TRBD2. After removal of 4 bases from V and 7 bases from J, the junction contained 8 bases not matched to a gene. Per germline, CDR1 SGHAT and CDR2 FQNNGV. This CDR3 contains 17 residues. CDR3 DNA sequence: TGTGCCAGCAGCTCAGGACTAGCGGGGGGGTGGGGGAATGAGCAGTTCTTC. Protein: CASSSGLAGGWGNEQFF. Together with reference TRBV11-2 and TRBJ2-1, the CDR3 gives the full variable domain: EAGVAQSPRYKIIEKRQSVAFWCNPISGHATLYWYQQILGQGPKLLIQFQNNGVVDDSQLPKDRFSAERLKGVDSTLKIQPAKLEDSAVYLCASSSGLAGGWGNEQFFGPGTRLTVL.

The CDR3 loop is CATSSVAYRGETQYF. CDR3 nucleotide sequence: TGTGCCACCAGCAGCGTAGCTTATCGAGGGGAGACCCAGTACTTC. V gene TRBV15 combines with J gene TRBJ2-5; maybe TRBD2 (5 bases). The CDR3 sequence is 15 residues long. The germline V gene has CDR1 LNHNV and CDR2 YYDKDF (reference sequence). Trimming left V 3 bases short and J 5 bases short, with 16 bases between.

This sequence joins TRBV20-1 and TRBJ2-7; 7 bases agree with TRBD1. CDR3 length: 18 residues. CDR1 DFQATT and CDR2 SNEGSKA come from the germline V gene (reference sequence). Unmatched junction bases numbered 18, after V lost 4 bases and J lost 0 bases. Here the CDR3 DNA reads TGCAGTGCTATGTATAGCAATCAGCCCGGGACAGTCTCCTACGAGCAGTACTTC. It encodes CSAMYSNQPGTVSYEQYF.

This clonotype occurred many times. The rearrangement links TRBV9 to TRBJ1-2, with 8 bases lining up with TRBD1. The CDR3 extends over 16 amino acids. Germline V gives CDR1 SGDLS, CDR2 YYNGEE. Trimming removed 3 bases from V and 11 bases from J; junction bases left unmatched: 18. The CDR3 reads CASSAELGVGQGDYTF. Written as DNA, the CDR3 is TGTGCCAGCAGCGCAGAGCTTGGGGTCGGACAGGGCGATTACACCTTC.

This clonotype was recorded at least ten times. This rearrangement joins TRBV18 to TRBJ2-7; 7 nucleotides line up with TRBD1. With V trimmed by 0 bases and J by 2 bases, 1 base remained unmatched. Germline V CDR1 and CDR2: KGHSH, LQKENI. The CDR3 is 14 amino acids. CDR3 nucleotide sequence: TGTGCCAGCTCACCACCGGGACAGCCCTACGAGCAGTACTTC. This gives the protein CASSPPGQPYEQYF.

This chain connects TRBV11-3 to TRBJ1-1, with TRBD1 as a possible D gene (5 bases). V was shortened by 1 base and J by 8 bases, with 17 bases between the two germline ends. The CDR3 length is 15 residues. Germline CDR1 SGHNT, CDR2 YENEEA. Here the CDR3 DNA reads TGTGCCAGCAGCTTAGCAGGGCAGGAGGGCTCGGAAGCTTTCTTT. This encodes CASSLAGQEGSEAFF.

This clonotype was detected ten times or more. The CDR3 sequence is CASSERGGQNEQFF. The DNA for the CDR3 is TGTGCCAGCAGCGAGCGGGGGGGCCAGAATGAGCAGTTCTTC. This chain links TRBV25-1 with TRBJ2-1; 10 bases are shared with TRBD2. The J segment lost 7 bases and the V segment lost 6 bases, leaving 6 bases of the junction unmatched. This CDR3 spans 14 amino acids. Germline CDR1 is MGHDK and CDR2 is SYGVNS.

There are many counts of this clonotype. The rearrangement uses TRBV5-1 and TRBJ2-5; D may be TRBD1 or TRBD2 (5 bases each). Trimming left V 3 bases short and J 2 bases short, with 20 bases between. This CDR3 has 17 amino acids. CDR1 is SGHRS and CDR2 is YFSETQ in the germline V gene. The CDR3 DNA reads TGCGCCAGCAGCTCCCGGCCGGGACGCTCAACGCAAGAGACCCAGTACTTC. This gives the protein CASSSRPGRSTQETQYF.

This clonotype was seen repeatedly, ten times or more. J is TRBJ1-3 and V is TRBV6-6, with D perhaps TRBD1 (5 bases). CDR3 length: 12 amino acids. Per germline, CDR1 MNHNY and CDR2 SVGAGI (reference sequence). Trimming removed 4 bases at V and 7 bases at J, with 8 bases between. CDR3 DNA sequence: TGTGCCAGCAGTTTAGGGGTCAACACCATATATTTT. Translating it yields CASSLGVNTIYF.

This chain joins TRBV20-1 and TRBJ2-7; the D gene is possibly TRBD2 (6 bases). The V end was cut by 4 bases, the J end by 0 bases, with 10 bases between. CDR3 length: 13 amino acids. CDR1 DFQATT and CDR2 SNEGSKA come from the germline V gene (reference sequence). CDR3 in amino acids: CSATGDFSYEQYF. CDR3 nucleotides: TGCAGTGCTACGGGGGATTTCTCCTACGAGCAGTACTTC.

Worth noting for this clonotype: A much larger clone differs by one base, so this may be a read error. DNA of the CDR3: TGTGCCAGCAACGGGGGAATCGCCTACGAGCAGTACTTC. Translation gives CASNGGIAYEQYF. V and J are TRBV6-1 and TRBJ2-7, with TRBD2 as a possible D gene (6 bases). The germline gives CDR1 MNHNS, CDR2 SASEGT. The CDR3 contains 13 residues. The V and J ends lost 7 bases and 2 bases respectively, with 12 bases between them.

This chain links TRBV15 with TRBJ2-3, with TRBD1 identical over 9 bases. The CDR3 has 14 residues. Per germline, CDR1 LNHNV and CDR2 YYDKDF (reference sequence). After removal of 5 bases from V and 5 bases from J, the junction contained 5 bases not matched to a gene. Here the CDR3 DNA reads TGTGCCACCAGCTCCCGGGACAGGGAAGATACGCAGTATTTT. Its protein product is CATSSRDREDTQYF.

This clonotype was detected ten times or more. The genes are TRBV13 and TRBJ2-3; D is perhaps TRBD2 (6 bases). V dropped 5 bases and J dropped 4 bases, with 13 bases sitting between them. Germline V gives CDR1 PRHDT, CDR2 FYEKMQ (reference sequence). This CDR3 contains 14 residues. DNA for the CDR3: TGTGCCAGCAGCGGGCGGGGTGGTGCAGATACGCAGTATTTT. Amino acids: CASSGRGGADTQYF.

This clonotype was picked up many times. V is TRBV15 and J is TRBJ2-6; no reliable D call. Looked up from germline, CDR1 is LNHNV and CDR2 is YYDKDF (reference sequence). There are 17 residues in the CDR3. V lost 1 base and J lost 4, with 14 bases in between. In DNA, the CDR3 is TGTGCCACCAGCAGAGGGGCGGAGTATCTGGGGGCCAACGTCCTGACTTTC. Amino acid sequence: CATSRGAEYLGANVLTF.